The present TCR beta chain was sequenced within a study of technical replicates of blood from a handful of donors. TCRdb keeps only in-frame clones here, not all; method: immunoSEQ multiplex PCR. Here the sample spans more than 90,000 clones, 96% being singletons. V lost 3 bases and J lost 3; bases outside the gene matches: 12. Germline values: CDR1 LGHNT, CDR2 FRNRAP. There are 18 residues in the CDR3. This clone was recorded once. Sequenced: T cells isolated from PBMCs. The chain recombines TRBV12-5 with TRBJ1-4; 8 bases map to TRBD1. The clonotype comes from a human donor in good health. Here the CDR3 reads CASGFVAGGVESNEKLFF. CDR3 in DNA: TGTGCTAGTGGTTTTGTTGCAGGGGGCGTTGAGTCTAATGAAAAACTGTTTTTT. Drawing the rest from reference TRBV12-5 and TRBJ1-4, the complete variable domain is DARVTQTPRHKVTEMGQEVTMRCQPILGHNTVFWYRQTMMQGLELLAYFRNRAPLDDSGMPKDRFSAEMPDATLATLKIQPSEPRDSAVYFCASGFVAGGVESNEKLFFGSGTQLSVL.